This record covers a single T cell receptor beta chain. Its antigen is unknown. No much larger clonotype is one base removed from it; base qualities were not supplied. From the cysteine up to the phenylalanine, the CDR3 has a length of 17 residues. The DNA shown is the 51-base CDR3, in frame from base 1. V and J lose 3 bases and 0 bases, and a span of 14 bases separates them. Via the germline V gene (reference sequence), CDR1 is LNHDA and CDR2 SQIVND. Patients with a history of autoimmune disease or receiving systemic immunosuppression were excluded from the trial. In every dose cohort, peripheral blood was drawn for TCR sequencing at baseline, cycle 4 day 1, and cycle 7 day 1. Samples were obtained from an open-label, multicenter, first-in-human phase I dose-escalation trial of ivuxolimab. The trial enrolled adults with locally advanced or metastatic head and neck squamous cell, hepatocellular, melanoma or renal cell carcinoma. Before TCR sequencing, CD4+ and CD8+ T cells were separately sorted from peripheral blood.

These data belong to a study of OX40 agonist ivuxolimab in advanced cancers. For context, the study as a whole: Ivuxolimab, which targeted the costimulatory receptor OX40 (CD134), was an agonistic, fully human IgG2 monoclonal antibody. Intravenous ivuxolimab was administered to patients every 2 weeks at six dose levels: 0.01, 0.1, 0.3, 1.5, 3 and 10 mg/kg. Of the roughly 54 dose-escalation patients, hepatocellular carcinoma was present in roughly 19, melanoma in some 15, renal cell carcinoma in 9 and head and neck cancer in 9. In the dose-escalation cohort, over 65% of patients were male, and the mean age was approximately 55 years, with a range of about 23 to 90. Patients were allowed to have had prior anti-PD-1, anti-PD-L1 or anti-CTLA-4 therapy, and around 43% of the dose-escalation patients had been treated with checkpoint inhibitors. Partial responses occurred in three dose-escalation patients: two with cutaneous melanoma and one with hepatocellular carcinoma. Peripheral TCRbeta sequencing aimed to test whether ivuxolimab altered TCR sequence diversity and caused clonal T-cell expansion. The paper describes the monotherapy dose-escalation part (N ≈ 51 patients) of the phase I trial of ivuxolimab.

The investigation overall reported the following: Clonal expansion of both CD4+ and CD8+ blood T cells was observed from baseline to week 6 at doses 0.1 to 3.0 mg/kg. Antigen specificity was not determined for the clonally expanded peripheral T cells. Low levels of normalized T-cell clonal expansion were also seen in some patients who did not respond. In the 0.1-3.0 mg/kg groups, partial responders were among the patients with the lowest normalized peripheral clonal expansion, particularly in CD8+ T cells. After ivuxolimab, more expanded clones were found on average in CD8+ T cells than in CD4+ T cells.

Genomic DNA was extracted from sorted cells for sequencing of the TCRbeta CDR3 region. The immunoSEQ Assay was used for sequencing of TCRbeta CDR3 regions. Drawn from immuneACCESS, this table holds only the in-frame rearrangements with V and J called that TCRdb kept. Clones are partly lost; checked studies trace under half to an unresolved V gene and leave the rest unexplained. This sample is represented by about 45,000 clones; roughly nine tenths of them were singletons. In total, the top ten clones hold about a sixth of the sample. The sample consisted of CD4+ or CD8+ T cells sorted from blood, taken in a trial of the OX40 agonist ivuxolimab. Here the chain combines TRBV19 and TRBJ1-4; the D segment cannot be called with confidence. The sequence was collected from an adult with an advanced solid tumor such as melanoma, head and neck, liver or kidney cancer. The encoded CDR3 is CASSIIPLKATNEKLFF. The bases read TGTGCCAGTAGTATTATACCTTTGAAGGCAACTAATGAAAAACTGTTTTTT.